Reported below is one T cell receptor (beta chain). Its specificity is not known. PCR primers comprised 60 Vbeta and 13 Jbeta primers. TCRdb's table, derived via immunoSEQ multiplex PCR, lists solely in-frame clones and lacks some. The data show 110,000 to 150,000 clones, roughly three quarters seen once. CDR3 length: 10 amino acids. V lost 5 bases to trimming and J lost 12 bases, with 5 bases between them. CDR1 and CDR2 (germline): SEHNR, FQNEAQ (reference sequence). This sample was taken from a study of cytomegalovirus exposure and HLA in healthy donors. Findings and limits, study-wide: Common viral pathogens (according to a later analysis) appeared linked to several of the most significant clusters.

Sequencing used PBMCs. The V call is TRBV7-9, the J call TRBJ2-6, with D uncertain. This sequence was found in a man aged 55 to 70 in good health and CMV-seronegative. CDR3 protein: CASSVSVLTF. CDR3 coding DNA: TGTGCCAGCAGCGTTAGCGTCCTGACTTTC.